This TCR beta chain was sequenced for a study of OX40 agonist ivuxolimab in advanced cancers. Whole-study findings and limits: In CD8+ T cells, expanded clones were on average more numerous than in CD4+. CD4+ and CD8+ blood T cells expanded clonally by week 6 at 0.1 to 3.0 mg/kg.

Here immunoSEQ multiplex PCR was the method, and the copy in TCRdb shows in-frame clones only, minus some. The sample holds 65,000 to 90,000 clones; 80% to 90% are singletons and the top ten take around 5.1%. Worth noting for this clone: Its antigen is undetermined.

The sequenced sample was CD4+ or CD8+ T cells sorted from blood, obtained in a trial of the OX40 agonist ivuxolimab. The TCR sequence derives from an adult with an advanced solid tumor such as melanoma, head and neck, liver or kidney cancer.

CDR3: CASSISGYEQYF. The CDR3 nucleotides read TGTGCCAGTAGTATATCAGGGTACGAGCAGTACTTC. The chain joins TRBV19 to TRBJ2-7; D perhaps matches TRBD1 (5 bases). Between the trimmed V and J ends, which lost 2 bases and 4 bases, there was a span of 6 bases. Per germline, CDR1 LNHDA and CDR2 SQIVND (reference sequence). The CDR3 length is 12 residues.